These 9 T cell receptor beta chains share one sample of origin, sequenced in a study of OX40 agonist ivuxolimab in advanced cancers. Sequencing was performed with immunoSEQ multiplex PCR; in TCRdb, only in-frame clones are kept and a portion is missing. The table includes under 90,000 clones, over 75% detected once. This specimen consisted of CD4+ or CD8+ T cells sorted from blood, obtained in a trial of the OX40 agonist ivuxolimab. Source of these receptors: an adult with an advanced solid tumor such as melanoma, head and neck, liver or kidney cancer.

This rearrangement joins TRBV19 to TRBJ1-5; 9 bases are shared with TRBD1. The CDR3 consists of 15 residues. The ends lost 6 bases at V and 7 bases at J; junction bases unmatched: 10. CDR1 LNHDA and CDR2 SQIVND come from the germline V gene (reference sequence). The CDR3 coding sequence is TGTGCCAGTAGGGGACAGGGTCAGGACGGACAGCCCCAGCATTTT. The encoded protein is CASRGQGQDGQPQHF.

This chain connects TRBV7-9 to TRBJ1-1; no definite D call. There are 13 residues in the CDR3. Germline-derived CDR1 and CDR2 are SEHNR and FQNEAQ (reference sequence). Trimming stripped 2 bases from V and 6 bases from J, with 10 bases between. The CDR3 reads CASSLSPTAEAFF. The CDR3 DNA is TGTGCCAGCAGCTTATCCCCGACCGCTGAAGCTTTCTTT.

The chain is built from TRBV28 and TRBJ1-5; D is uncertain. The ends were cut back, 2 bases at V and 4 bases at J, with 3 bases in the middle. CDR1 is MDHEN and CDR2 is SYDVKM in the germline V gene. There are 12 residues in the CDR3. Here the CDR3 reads CASSLLNQPQHF. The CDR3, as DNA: TGTGCCAGCAGTTTACTGAATCAGCCCCAGCATTTT.

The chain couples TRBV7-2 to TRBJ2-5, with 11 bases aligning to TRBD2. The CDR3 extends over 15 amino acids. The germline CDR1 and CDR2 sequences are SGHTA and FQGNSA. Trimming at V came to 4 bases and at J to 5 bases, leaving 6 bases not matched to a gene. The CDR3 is CASSSYGTSGETQYF. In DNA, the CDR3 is TGTGCCAGCAGCTCCTACGGGACTAGCGGTGAGACCCAGTACTTC.

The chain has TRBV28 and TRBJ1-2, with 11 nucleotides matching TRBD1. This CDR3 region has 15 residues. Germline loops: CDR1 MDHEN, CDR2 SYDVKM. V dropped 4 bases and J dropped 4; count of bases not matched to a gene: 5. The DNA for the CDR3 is TGTGCCAGCAGTTCCGGACAGGGGGCTTTCTATGGCTACACCTTC. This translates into CASSSGQGAFYGYTF.

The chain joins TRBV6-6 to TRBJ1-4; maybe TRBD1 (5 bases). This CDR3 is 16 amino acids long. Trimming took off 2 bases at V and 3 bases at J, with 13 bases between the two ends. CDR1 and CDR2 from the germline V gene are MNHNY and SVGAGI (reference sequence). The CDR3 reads CASSYGGVGANEKLFF. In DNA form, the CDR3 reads TGTGCCAGCAGTTACGGGGGTGTCGGAGCTAATGAAAAACTGTTTTTT.

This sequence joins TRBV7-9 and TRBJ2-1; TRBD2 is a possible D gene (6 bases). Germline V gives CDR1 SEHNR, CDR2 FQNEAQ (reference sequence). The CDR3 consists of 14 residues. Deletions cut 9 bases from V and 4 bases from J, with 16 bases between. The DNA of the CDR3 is TGTGCCAGGTCCTTGGGCGGGACGTACAATGAGCAGTTCTTC. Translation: CARSLGGTYNEQFF.

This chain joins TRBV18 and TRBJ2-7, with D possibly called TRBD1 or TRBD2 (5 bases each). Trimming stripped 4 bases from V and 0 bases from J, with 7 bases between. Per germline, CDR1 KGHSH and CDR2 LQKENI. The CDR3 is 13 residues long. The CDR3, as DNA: TGTGCCAGCTCACGGGACGACTCCTACGAGCAGTACTTC. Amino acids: CASSRDDSYEQYF.

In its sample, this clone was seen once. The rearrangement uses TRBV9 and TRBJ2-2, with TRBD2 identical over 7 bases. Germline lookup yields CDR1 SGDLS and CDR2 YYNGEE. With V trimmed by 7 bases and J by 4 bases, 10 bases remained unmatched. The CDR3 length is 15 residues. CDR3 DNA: TGTGCCAGCTCACTTAGCGGGCGAGGCACCGGGGAGCTGTTTTTT. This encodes CASSLSGRGTGELFF.